This TCR beta chain was profiled in a study of shared clonotypes between healthy human individuals. Study outcomes and limitations: The study sampled only blood, and tissue repertoires likely differ. Rarefaction curves obtained for sorted subsets showed sequencing incomplete despite large depth. Lower generation probabilities were found for non-shared clonotypes than for those shared by all four donors.

On this clone: The antigen remains undetermined.

Splitting of each subset's genomic DNA was done evenly across several immunoSEQ plates. Repertoires were generated with immunoSEQ multiplex PCR, while TCRdb's copy carries only in-frame clones and drops some. The sample consists of 650,000 to 800,000 clones, over 60% of them appearing once. Germline V gives CDR1 SGDLS, CDR2 YYNGEE. V gave up 4 bases and J gave up 2 bases, with 9 bases separating them. The CDR3 runs to 13 residues. The source is a woman aged 25 to 45 in good health. The chain has TRBV9 and TRBJ1-2; D is unresolved. Sequencing was done on a sample of memory CD4+ T cells sorted from blood. Documented subset: CD45RA-negative fraction. The CDR3 spells CASSPQGNYGYTF. CDR3 in DNA: TGTGCCAGCAGCCCCCAAGGAAACTATGGCTACACCTTC.